This T cell receptor beta chain was recorded in a study of blood T cell repertoires in COVID-19 (dated by TCRdb to 2018 to 2021). Broadly, across the study: Samples from collaborators originated in the United States, Italy and Spain and spanned both the acute and convalescent phases of COVID-19. The prospective study material was composed of cDNA or gDNA derived from T cells, B-cell-depleted T cells, or PBMCs. Subjects who had been exposed to COVID-19, were actively infected with it, or had recovered from it provided the deeply sampled blood TCRbeta repertoires that made up the dataset. The repertoires were released in a freely available public database intended as a resource for research on the immune response to SARS-CoV-2. Samples were obtained from the ongoing ImmuneRACE study (first 160 participants) and from 1,200 or so subjects provided by 6 global collaborators. A de-identified subject ID, COVID-19 status, age in years and sex were almost always included in the sample metadata. Where available, HLA class I and class II types were obtained from metadata supplied by the sample provider rather than from assay-based typing.

Concerning this clone itself: The antigen this receptor binds is unknown. No base-level quality is on record; no much larger clone is a single base apart.

Whole blood was collected in K2EDTA tubes by collaborating institutions according to the institutions' own protocols. Collaborator samples were shipped for TCRbeta analysis as frozen whole blood, isolated PBMCs, or DNA extracted from either sample type. V sheds 2 bases and J sheds 5 bases, leaving 9 bases between their ends. The CDR3 covers 13 residues, taking in both the cysteine and the phenylalanine. Just CDR3 DNA is preserved here, 39 bases in frame from base 1. The germline V gene encodes CDR1 MNHNS and CDR2 SASEGT. The immunoSEQ Assay, a bias-controlled multiplex PCR, was used to amplify TCRbeta CDR3 regions from genomic DNA. The study's own analysis went as follows. The number of nucleated cells in each sample was estimated by amplification of reference gene primers within the assay. Sequence reads were collapsed and filtered to measure the absolute abundance of every unique TCRbeta CDR3 rearrangement. For each sample, productive Simpson clonality was calculated as the square root of Simpson's diversity index over productive rearrangements. Sourced from immuneACCESS, this table was stored by TCRdb with only in-frame sequences that have V and J called. A share of the clones is absent; for the studies checked, an unresolved V gene accounts for under half, and the remainder has no known explanation. V, J and clone size derive from that table, while D and trimming were established from the DNA sequence. The sample contains about 130,000 clones, less than 90% of them found a single time. Of the sample, around 1.9% is held by the ten largest clones.

Points the paper makes about the study in general: The quantity of clinical and demographic metadata differed by source and by participant and was supplied without curation.

The chain joins TRBV6-1 to TRBJ1-1, with no confident D gene call. The specimen was peripheral blood. This sequence originates from a man aged 70-80 years with acute or convalescent COVID-19. The base sequence is TGTGCCAGCAGTGAAATCCGAGGAACTGAAGCTTTCTTT. Its protein reads: CASSEIRGTEAFF.